This entry is about one TCR beta chain. The data stem from a study of T-cell reconstitution after alpha-beta-depleted transplantation in children. Library preparation (for TCRbeta) was performed with unique molecular identifiers. In TCRdb, the PCR reads were re-called with MiXCR into one record per CDR3 protein. The sample has about 420,000 distinct CDR3 sequences, 16% seen once. Trimming cost V 6 bases and J 6 bases, with 11 bases left between them. In germline, CDR1 is MNHNS, CDR2 SASEGT. This CDR3 comprises 13 residues. This receptor was identified in a boy less than two years old who had a stem cell transplant for Wiskott-Aldrich syndrome, so the T cells may come from the graft donor. The sample consisted of PBMCs, mostly from graft donor cells, taken 360 days after TCRalphabeta/CD19-depleted stem cell transplant. The rearrangement uses TRBV6-1 and TRBJ2-2; TRBD1 or TRBD2 may be the D gene (5 bases each). The CDR3 DNA is TGTGCCAGCAGGGGACCTCGCCCCGGGGAGCTGTTTTTT. It yields the protein CASRGPRPGELFF.